The 17 T cell receptor beta chains in this list originate from one sample, sequenced in a study of CD8 T cells in ankylosing spondylitis. No antigen has been assigned to these receptors. Study-wide results and limits: For ankylosing spondylitis blood, a TCR beta motif of roughly 8 highly homologous variants appeared characteristic.

TCRdb re-analysed the 5' RACE reads in MiXCR, keeping a single row per CDR3 protein. The sample lists 750,000 to 850,000 distinct CDR3 sequences; 10% to 15% were seen once. Sequencing was carried out using blood, either unsorted or a sorted T cell fraction (not recorded which). Source of these receptors: a male donor with ankylosing spondylitis.

This clonotype was seen ten or more times. The V and J genes are TRBV29-1 and TRBJ2-5, with D unclear. Looked up from germline, CDR1 is SQVTM and CDR2 is ANQGSEA. Trimming pared 4 bases from V and 1 base from J, leaving 4 bases between. This CDR3 spans 11 amino acids. The CDR3: CSVAPQETQYF. CDR3 nucleotide sequence: TGCAGCGTTGCGCCCCAAGAGACCCAGTACTTC.

This clonotype is a singleton in its sample. V is TRBV12-3 or TRBV12-4 and J is TRBJ2-5; no clear D gene. Trimming shortened V by 1 base and J by 5 bases, and 11 bases separated the two germline ends. CDR3 length: 14 amino acids. This CDR3 reads CASSLVPTYETQYF. CDR3 coding DNA: TGTGCCAGCAGTTTAGTCCCAACCTATGAGACCCAGTACTTC.

This chain links TRBV7-2 with TRBJ2-1; 9 bases align to TRBD2. The V gene end was trimmed by 4 bases and the J gene end by 6 bases; junction bases not matched to a gene: 7. Germline CDR1 and CDR2: SGHTA and FQGNSA. This CDR3 contains 15 residues. The CDR3 sequence is CASSSLAGVVNEQFF. The CDR3 DNA reads TGTGCCAGCAGCTCCTTAGCGGGAGTGGTCAATGAGCAGTTCTTC.

Details on this clonotype: The germline gene is not matched at one end of the junction; a read error may be the cause. The chain combines TRBV20-1 with TRBJ1-2, with 7 bases aligning to TRBD1. Germline V gene data show CDR1 as DFQATT and CDR2 as SNEGSKA (reference sequence). This CDR3 has 13 amino acids. CDR3 sequence reads: CSAFLDRDYGYTF. The CDR3 DNA follows: TGCAGTGCTTTCCTCGACAGGGACTACGGCTACACCTTC.

CDR3 loop: CSARRDTALNYGYTF. In DNA form, the CDR3 reads TGCAGTGCTAGAAGGGACACCGCCCTTAACTATGGCTACACCTTC. V gene TRBV20-1 combines with J gene TRBJ1-2; D is perhaps TRBD1 (6 bases). Germline CDR1 and CDR2: DFQATT and SNEGSKA (reference sequence). CDR3 length equals 15 residues. V lost 2 bases to trimming and J lost 1 base, with 14 bases between them.

The chain carries TRBV20-1 and TRBJ1-1; D remains ambiguous. This CDR3 has 10 residues. V lost 8 bases and J lost 7, with 11 bases in between. Germline V lookup: CDR1 DFQATT, CDR2 SNEGSKA (reference sequence). CDR3 sequence reads: CSTYRIEAFF. CDR3 in DNA: TGCAGTACTTACAGAATTGAAGCTTTCTTT.

This clonotype has just a few counts. The rearrangement links TRBV5-1 to TRBJ1-3; D perhaps matches TRBD1 (6 bases). CDR3 length: 16 residues. V lost 4 bases and J lost 0, with 14 bases in between. Germline V gives CDR1 SGHRS, CDR2 YFSETQ. The CDR3: CASSGPRGSSGNTIYF. CDR3 sequence (DNA): TGCGCCAGCAGCGGCCCCAGGGGCTCCTCTGGAAACACCATATATTTT.

The V gene is TRBV5-6, the J gene TRBJ2-5; D not certain. There are 14 residues in the CDR3. V was trimmed by 4 bases and J by 3 bases, leaving 13 bases between them. CDR1 SGHDT and CDR2 YYEEEE come from the germline V gene. The CDR3 region is CASSTWAHKETQYF. DNA of the CDR3: TGTGCCAGCAGCACCTGGGCCCACAAAGAGACCCAGTACTTC.

The CDR3: CATQGVSGGIYEQYF. CDR3 DNA sequence: TGTGCCACTCAGGGGGTCAGCGGGGGTATCTACGAGCAGTACTTC. The V call is TRBV10-3, the J call TRBJ2-7; tentative D call: TRBD2 (8 bases). The CDR3 has 15 amino acids. In germline, CDR1 is ENHRY, CDR2 SYGVKD. Trimming left V 10 bases short and J 3 bases short, with 22 bases between.

Only a few counts were recorded for this clonotype. This CDR3 is CASSPRGRSSYNEQFF. CDR3 DNA sequence: TGTGCCAGCAGTCCGAGGGGGCGGTCATCCTACAATGAGCAGTTCTTC. V is TRBV6-1 and J is TRBJ2-1, with 7 bases lining up with TRBD1. Germline lookup yields CDR1 MNHNS and CDR2 SASEGT. The V and J ends lost 5 bases and 1 base, in that order; junction bases with no gene match: 8. This CDR3 has 16 residues.

V usage is TRBV7-2 and J usage is TRBJ1-1; D remains ambiguous. Germline CDR1 is SGHTA and CDR2 is FQGNSA. V was shortened by 4 bases and J by 4 bases, with 10 bases between the two germline ends. CDR3 length equals 13 residues. This CDR3 is CASSWRVATEAFF. The CDR3 coding sequence is TGTGCCAGCAGCTGGAGAGTAGCCACTGAAGCTTTCTTT. The whole variable domain, remainder taken from reference TRBV7-2 and TRBJ1-1, is GAGVSQSPSNKVTEKGKDVELRCDPISGHTALYWYRQSLGQGLEFLIYFQGNSAPDKSGLPSDRFSAERTGGSVSTLTIQRTQQEDSAVYLCASSWRVATEAFFGQGTRLTVV.

J is TRBJ2-3 and V is TRBV6-2 or TRBV6-3, with a possible D match to TRBD1 (6 bases). CDR3 length equals 15 residues. Looked up from germline, CDR1 is MNHEY and CDR2 is SVGEGT. The V gene lost 6 bases and the J gene lost 1 base, with 14 bases spanning the gap. DNA for the CDR3: TGTGCCAGCAGCTCACAGGGTCCGGGCACAGATACGCAGTATTTT. Translating it yields CASSSQGPGTDTQYF.

This clonotype appeared many times. CDR3 sequence reads: CAWSVTGEETQYF. The CDR3 bases are TGTGCCTGGAGTGTAACAGGGGAGGAGACCCAGTACTTC. The genes are TRBV30 and TRBJ2-5; 7 bases line up with TRBD1. The CDR3 runs 13 residues. Germline loops: CDR1 GTSNPN, CDR2 SVGIG (reference sequence). Trimming cost V 0 bases and J 5 bases; bases outside gene matches: 3.

Only a few counts were recorded for this clonotype. This chain uses TRBV5-1 with TRBJ2-7; no firm D call. Germline V CDR1 and CDR2: SGHRS, YFSETQ. The CDR3 has 14 amino acids. Trimming removed 0 bases from V and 5 bases from J, with 12 bases in between. The CDR3 nucleotides read TGCGCCAGCAGCTTGGGTCTAGGCATCCACGAGCAGTACTTC. Translated, it gives CASSLGLGIHEQYF.

This clonotype appeared many times. The chain combines TRBV20-1 with TRBJ2-2, with D maybe TRBD1 (5 bases). This CDR3 is built from 13 residues. Germline V gene lookup returns CDR1 DFQATT and CDR2 SNEGSKA (reference sequence). Here the CDR3 reads CSVGQGNTGELFF. The CDR3 region has the DNA TGCAGCGTTGGGCAGGGAAACACCGGGGAGCTGTTTTTT.

V and J are TRBV20-1 and TRBJ1-3; D is uncertain. Per germline, CDR1 DFQATT and CDR2 SNEGSKA (reference sequence). This CDR3 has 11 amino acids. Trimming shortened V by 3 bases and J by 4 bases, and 4 bases separated the two germline ends. The CDR3 protein is CSASEGNTIYF. CDR3 sequence (DNA): TGCAGTGCTAGTGAGGGAAACACCATATATTTT.

The V call is TRBV10-3, the J call TRBJ1-2; 9 bases match TRBD1. With V trimmed by 11 bases and J by 0 bases, 19 bases remained unmatched. The CDR3 sequence is 18 residues long. CDR1 and CDR2 (germline): ENHRY, SYGVKD. The CDR3, as DNA: TGTGCCCTCTGTTCCTACAGGGGGCCAGTAAGGTCTAACTATGGCTACACCTTC. Its protein product is CALCSYRGPVRSNYGYTF.